What follows is one T cell receptor (beta chain) and its context. Its specificity is unknown. V was clipped by 4 bases and J by 6 bases; unmatched bases: 7. Germline loops: CDR1 LNHDA, CDR2 SQIVND (reference sequence). The CDR3 contains 14 residues. This specimen comes from a study of cytomegalovirus exposure and HLA in healthy donors. Overall study findings and caveats: The authors later found TCR association rates varying by HLA locus, with DRB1 most and HLA-C fewest.

The primer mix had 60 Vbeta and 13 Jbeta primers. Sequencing used immunoSEQ multiplex PCR; TCRdb keeps in-frame clones, though not all of them. This sample has 150,000 to 200,000 clones; around three quarters occur once, and the top ten carry 1.5% to 2%. V is TRBV19 and J is TRBJ1-2; the match to TRBD1 covers 8 bases. Source material: PBMCs. The TCR sequence derives from a woman younger than 45 in good health and CMV-seronegative. The chain's CDR3 is CASSSGTGWNGYTF. In DNA form, the CDR3 reads TGTGCCAGTAGTAGCGGGACAGGATGGAATGGCTACACCTTC.